Presented here are 10 T cell receptor beta chains from one specimen sequenced in a study of T-cell reconstitution after alpha-beta-depleted transplantation in children. Preparing the TCRbeta library involved the use of unique molecular identifiers. TCRdb reprocessed the PCR reads via MiXCR and lists one record per CDR3 protein. The sample consists of 200,000 to 300,000 distinct CDR3 sequences, around 11% of them appearing once. The specimen was PBMCs from the stem cell graft donor, collected from the stem cell graft. These TCRs come from a human donor who donated a stem cell graft to a child with acute lymphoblastic leukemia.

Concerning this clonotype itself: A much more abundant neighbour one base away suggests this may be a read error. V and J are TRBV5-5 and TRBJ2-7; D is undetermined. The V end was cut by 5 bases, the J end by 5 bases, with 14 bases between. Per the germline V gene, CDR1 is SGHKS and CDR2 is YYEKEE (reference sequence). There are 13 residues in the CDR3. The CDR3 bases are TGTGCCAGCAGGTTCCAGGTGTCCAACGAGCAGTACTTC. Protein: CASRFQVSNEQYF.

This clonotype was detected many times. J is TRBJ1-5 and V is TRBV7-3, with a weak D call TRBD1 (5 bases). Trimming took off 5 bases at V and 3 bases at J, with 8 bases between the two ends. This CDR3 comprises 13 residues. The germline V gene encodes CDR1 SGHTA and CDR2 FQGTGA. The CDR3 nucleotides read TGTGCCAGCAGCAGGGACTACAATCAGCCCCAGCATTTT. Protein: CASSRDYNQPQHF.

This clonotype was counted at least ten times. This sequence joins TRBV27 and TRBJ2-3, with D unclear. CDR1 and CDR2 (germline): MNHEY, SMNVEV (reference sequence). The CDR3 has 16 amino acids. V shed 2 bases and J shed 3 bases, with 15 bases lying between them. The CDR3 DNA reads as TGTGCCAGCAGTTTACGTAGTCGGAAGGGAACAGATACGCAGTATTTT. Its protein is CASSLRSRKGTDTQYF.

This clonotype has a count of ten or more. The chain uses TRBV11-2 and TRBJ2-1; D unclear. V was shortened by 3 bases and J by 0 bases, with 6 bases between the two germline ends. Per the germline V gene, CDR1 is SGHAT and CDR2 is FQNNGV. This CDR3 has 14 amino acids. The CDR3 bases are TGTGCCAGCAGCTTCAGGTCCTCCTACAATGAGCAGTTCTTC. Residues: CASSFRSSYNEQFF.

At least ten counts were recorded for this clonotype. V gene TRBV9 combines with J gene TRBJ1-3, with a weak D call TRBD1 (6 bases). Germline lookup yields CDR1 SGDLS and CDR2 YYNGEE. The CDR3 contains 17 residues. Trimming removed 0 bases from V and 0 bases from J, with 13 bases in between. CDR3 protein: CASSVGGTPNSGNTIYF. CDR3 nucleotide sequence: TGTGCCAGCAGCGTAGGAGGGACACCTAACTCTGGAAACACCATATATTTT. Supplemented by reference TRBV9 and TRBJ1-3, the full variable domain reads DSGVTQTPKHLITATGQRVTLRCSPRSGDLSVYWYQQSLDQGLQFLIQYYNGEERAKGNILERFSAQQFPDLHSELNLSSLELGDSALYFCASSVGGTPNSGNTIYFGEGSWLTVV.

This clonotype occurred many times. This sequence joins TRBV5-1 and TRBJ2-2; 8 nucleotides align to TRBD1. The J segment lost 5 bases and the V segment lost 5 bases, leaving 26 bases of the junction unmatched. The CDR3 covers 21 residues. CDR1 is SGHRS, CDR2 YFSETQ, per germline. In DNA form, the CDR3 reads TGCGCCAGCAGACCTTTCCCGGGCAGGCAGGGGGCGATTGAGAGGACCGGGGAGCTGTTTTTT. This gives the protein CASRPFPGRQGAIERTGELFF.

This clonotype occurred many times. J is TRBJ2-7 and V is TRBV20-1, with no clear D. The V gene's germline CDR1 is DFQATT and CDR2 SNEGSKA (reference sequence). This CDR3 comprises 13 residues. Trimming stripped 0 bases from V and 1 base from J, with 7 bases between. The CDR3 DNA follows: TGCAGTGCTAGAGATTGGTCTTCCTACGAGCAGTACTTC. Its protein product is CSARDWSSYEQYF.

This clonotype was detected ten times or more. The chain couples TRBV9 to TRBJ1-1; 9 bases align to TRBD1. The V and J ends lost 0 bases and 4 bases, in that order; junction bases with no gene match: 1. Per germline, CDR1 SGDLS and CDR2 YYNGEE. The CDR3 is 14 residues long. The CDR3 DNA reads TGTGCCAGCAGCGTAGAACAGGGGGCCACTGAAGCTTTCTTT. It translates to CASSVEQGATEAFF.

This clonotype came up many times. V gene TRBV3-1 combines with J gene TRBJ2-5; D remains unclear. CDR1 LGHDT and CDR2 YNNKEL come from the germline V gene (reference sequence). V lost 1 base and J 2 bases, leaving 14 bases between the germline ends. The CDR3 totals 16 residues. The CDR3 reads CASSQVKNSFQETQYF. The CDR3, as DNA: TGTGCCAGCAGCCAAGTAAAGAACAGCTTTCAAGAGACCCAGTACTTC.

This clonotype was picked up many times. This chain joins TRBV7-9 and TRBJ1-5, with 7 bases aligning to TRBD1. The germline V gene has CDR1 SEHNR and CDR2 FQNEAQ (reference sequence). CDR3 length: 13 amino acids. Unmatched junction bases numbered 5, after V lost 5 bases and J lost 7 bases. CDR3 nucleotide sequence: TGTGCCAGCAGCCCCACAGGGGACCAGCCCCAGCATTTT. It yields the protein CASSPTGDQPQHF.